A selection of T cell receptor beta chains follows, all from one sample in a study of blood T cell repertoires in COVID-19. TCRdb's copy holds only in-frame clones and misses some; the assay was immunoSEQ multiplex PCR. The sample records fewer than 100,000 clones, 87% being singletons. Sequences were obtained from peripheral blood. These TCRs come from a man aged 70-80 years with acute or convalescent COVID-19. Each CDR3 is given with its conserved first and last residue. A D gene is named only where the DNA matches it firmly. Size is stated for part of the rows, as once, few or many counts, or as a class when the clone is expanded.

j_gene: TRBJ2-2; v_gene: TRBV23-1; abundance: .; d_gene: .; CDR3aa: CASSQGQRDTGELFF; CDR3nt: TGCGCCAGCAGTCAAGGGCAGAGAGACACCGGGGAGCTGTTTTTT
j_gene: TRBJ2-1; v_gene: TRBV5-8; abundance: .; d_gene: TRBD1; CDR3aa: CASRQGQGAYNEQFF; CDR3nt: TGTGCCAGCAGGCAGGGACAGGGTGCCTACAATGAGCAGTTCTTC
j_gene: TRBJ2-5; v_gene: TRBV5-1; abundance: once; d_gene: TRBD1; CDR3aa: CASSLAGTGFSETQYF; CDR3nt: TGCGCCAGCAGCTTGGCCGGGACAGGGTTTTCGGAGACCCAGTACTTC
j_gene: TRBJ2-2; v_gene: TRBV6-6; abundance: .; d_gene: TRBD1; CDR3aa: CASKPGGNTGELFF; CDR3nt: TGTGCCAGCAAGCCAGGGGGAAACACCGGGGAGCTGTTTTTT
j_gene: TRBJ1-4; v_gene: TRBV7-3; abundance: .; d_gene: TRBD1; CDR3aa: CASSLTPRGQTNEKLFF; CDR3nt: TGTGCCAGCAGCTTGACCCCCCGGGGACAGACTAATGAAAAACTGTTTTTT
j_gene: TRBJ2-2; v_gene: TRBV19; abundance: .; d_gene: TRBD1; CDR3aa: CASSLQGNGIGELFF; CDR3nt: TGTGCCAGTAGTCTACAGGGGAACGGAATCGGGGAGCTGTTTTTT
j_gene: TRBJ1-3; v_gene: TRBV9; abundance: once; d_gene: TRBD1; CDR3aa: CASSPRQGAGGNTIYF; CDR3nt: TGTGCCAGCAGCCCGCGACAGGGGGCGGGGGGAAACACCATATATTTT
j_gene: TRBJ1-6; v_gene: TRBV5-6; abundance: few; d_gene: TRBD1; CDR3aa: CASSPGQGRTPLHF; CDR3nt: TGTGCCAGCAGCCCGGGACAGGGCAGGACACCCCTCCACTTT
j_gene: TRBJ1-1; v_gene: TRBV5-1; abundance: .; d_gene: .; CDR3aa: CASSLVASNTEAFF; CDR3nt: TGCGCCAGCAGCTTGGTAGCATCGAACACTGAAGCTTTCTTT
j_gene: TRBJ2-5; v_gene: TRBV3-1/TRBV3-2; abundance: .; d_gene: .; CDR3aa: CASSQDLARLGQETQYF; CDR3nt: TGTGCCAGCAGCCAAGATCTGGCTAGGCTCGGCCAAGAGACCCAGTACTTC
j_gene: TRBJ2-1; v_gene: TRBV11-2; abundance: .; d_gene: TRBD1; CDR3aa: CASSPDRPKQFF; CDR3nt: TGTGCCAGCAGCCCGGACAGGCCTAAGCAGTTCTTC
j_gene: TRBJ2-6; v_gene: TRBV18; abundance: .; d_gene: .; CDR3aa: CASSRGGGANVLTF; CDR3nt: TGTGCCAGCTCAAGGGGAGGTGGGGCCAACGTCCTGACTTTC
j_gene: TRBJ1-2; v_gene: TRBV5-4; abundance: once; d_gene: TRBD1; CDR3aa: CASSLEPGQYYGYTF; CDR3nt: TGTGCCAGCAGCTTAGAACCGGGACAGTACTATGGCTACACCTTC
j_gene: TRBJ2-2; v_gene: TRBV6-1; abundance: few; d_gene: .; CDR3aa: CASSEGRGPAGELFF; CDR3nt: TGTGCCAGCAGTGAAGGGAGGGGGCCCGCCGGGGAGCTGTTTTTT
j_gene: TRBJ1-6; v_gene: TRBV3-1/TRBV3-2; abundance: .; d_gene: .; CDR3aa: CASSQDYGGYNSPLHF; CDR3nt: TGTGCCAGCAGCCAAGATTACGGGGGCTATAATTCACCCCTCCACTTT
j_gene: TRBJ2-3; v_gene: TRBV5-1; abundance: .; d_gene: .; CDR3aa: CASSLDSTSTDTQYF; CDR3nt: TGCGCCAGCAGCTTGGATTCAACTAGCACAGATACGCAGTATTTT
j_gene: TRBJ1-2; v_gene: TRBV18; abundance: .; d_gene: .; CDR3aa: CASSRGLGYTF; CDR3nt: TGTGCCAGCTCACGGGGGCTTGGCTACACCTTC
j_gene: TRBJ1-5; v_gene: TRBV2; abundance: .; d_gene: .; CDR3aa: CASKWGFVGLSPQPQHF; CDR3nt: TGTGCCAGCAAATGGGGGTTTGTGGGACTTTCCCCTCAGCCCCAGCATTTT
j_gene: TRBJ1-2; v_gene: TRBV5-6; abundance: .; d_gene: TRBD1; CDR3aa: CASTLPGGYGYTF; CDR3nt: TGTGCCAGCACCCTGCCAGGGGGCTATGGCTACACCTTC
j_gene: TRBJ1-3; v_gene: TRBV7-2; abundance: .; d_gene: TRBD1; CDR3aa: CASRRTGNSGNTIYF; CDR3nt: TGTGCCAGCAGACGGACAGGGAACTCTGGAAACACCATATATTTT
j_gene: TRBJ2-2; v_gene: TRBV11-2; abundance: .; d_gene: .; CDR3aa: CASSHRETNTGELFF; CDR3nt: TGTGCCAGCAGCCACAGGGAAACGAACACCGGGGAGCTGTTTTTT
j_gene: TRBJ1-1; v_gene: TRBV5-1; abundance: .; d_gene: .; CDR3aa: CASSSTTGSEAFF; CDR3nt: TGCGCCAGCAGCTCGACGACAGGCAGTGAAGCTTTCTTT
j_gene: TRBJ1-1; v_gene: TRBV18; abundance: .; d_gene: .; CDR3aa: CASSQQVTNTEAFF; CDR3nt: TGTGCCAGCTCACAACAGGTTACGAACACTGAAGCTTTCTTT
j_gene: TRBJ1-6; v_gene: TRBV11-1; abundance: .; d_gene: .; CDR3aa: CASTTTGNSPLHF; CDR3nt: TGTGCCAGCACCACTACAGGGAATTCACCCCTCCACTTT
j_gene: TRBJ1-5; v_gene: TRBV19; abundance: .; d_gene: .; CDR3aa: CASQNRDTIYSNQPQHF; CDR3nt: TGTGCCAGTCAGAACCGGGACACAATTTATAGCAATCAGCCCCAGCATTTT
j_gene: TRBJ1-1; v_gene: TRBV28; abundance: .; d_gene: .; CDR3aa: CASSTGLGNTEAFF; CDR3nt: TGTGCCAGCAGCACCGGGTTGGGGAACACTGAAGCTTTCTTT